The 8 T cell receptor beta chains presented below share a single source sample, sequenced in a study of T cell repertoires in cytomegalovirus infection (dated by TCRdb to about 2019). TCRdb lists the instrument as Illumina HiSeq 1500. TCRdb redid the processing of the public reads, applying fastp at Q25 and MiXCR, and retained in-frame beta chains. Identical CDR3 protein sequences are pooled into one entry, listed with their most common genes and DNA. The sample includes 630,000 or so distinct CDR3 sequences, with more than 20% observed a single time. 6.5% to 10% of the sample comes from the top ten. The sample taken for sequencing was CD8+ T cells from PBMCs. The receptors derive from a human donor in good health (CMV status not recorded). Some clones in this sample may be carry-over from other donors' samples.

The chain links TRBV29-1 to TRBJ1-2; possible D gene TRBD1, 5 bases. This CDR3 is built from 11 residues. CDR1 is SQVTM and CDR2 is ANQGSEA in the germline V gene. The V and J ends lost 3 bases and 8 bases respectively, with 10 bases between them. The CDR3: CSVETVRGYTF. In DNA form, the CDR3 reads TGCAGCGTTGAGACAGTGAGAGGCTACACCTTC.

In its sample, this clonotype was seen many times. The V and J genes are TRBV11-2 and TRBJ2-2; a weak D match, TRBD2 (6 bases). The germline CDR1 and CDR2 sequences are SGHAT and FQNNGV. Between the trimmed V and J ends, which lost 5 bases and 1 base, there was a span of 8 bases. The CDR3 extends over 14 amino acids. The CDR3 protein is CASSRGLNTGELFF. The CDR3 DNA sequence: TGTGCCAGCAGCCGGGGACTGAACACCGGGGAGCTGTTTTTT. The whole variable domain, remainder taken from reference TRBV11-2 and TRBJ2-2, is EAGVAQSPRYKIIEKRQSVAFWCNPISGHATLYWYQQILGQGPKLLIQFQNNGVVDDSQLPKDRFSAERLKGVDSTLKIQPAKLEDSAVYLCASSRGLNTGELFFGEGSRLTVL.

The V call is TRBV6-5, the J call TRBJ2-3, with TRBD2 matching 7 bases. V dropped 5 bases and J dropped 2; count of bases not matched to a gene: 4. Germline V CDR1 and CDR2: MNHEY, SVGAGI. The length of the CDR3 is 14 residues. The chain's CDR3 is CASSIGGFTDTQYF. For the CDR3, the DNA is TGTGCCAGCAGTATCGGGGGGTTCACAGATACGCAGTATTTT.

The chain combines TRBV7-9 with TRBJ2-2, with a weak D call TRBD2 (6 bases). CDR3 length: 15 residues. Trimming cost V 5 bases and J 4 bases, with 14 bases left between them. Germline V gene lookup returns CDR1 SEHNR and CDR2 FQNEAQ (reference sequence). CDR3 region: CASSQNKEGTGELFF. CDR3 coding DNA: TGTGCCAGCAGCCAAAACAAGGAGGGCACCGGGGAGCTGTTTTTT.

This clonotype was seen repeatedly, ten times or more. This chain connects TRBV28 to TRBJ1-5, with a possible D match to TRBD1 (6 bases). This CDR3 contains 12 residues. The germline V gene encodes CDR1 MDHEN and CDR2 SYDVKM. V was clipped by 6 bases and J by 8 bases, with 11 bases between them. The CDR3 DNA sequence: TGTGCCAGCAGCTTGTACAGGGAGCCCCAGCATTTT. Translation: CASSLYREPQHF. The full variable domain, rest sourced from reference TRBV28 and TRBJ1-5, is DVKVTQSSRYLVKRTGEKVFLECVQDMDHENMFWYRQDPGLGLRLIYFSYDVKMKEKGDIPEGYSVSREKKERFSLILESASTNQTSMYLCASSLYREPQHFGDGTRLSIL.

This chain uses TRBV7-6 with TRBJ2-7; the D gene is possibly TRBD1 (6 bases). Trimming left V 3 bases short and J 6 bases short, with 12 bases between. Germline-derived CDR1 and CDR2 are SGHVS and FNYEAQ. CDR3 length: 13 amino acids. CDR3 DNA: TGTGCCAGCAGCTTTGGGGGCCACAGCGAGCAGTACTTC. It is translated as CASSFGGHSEQYF.

This rearrangement joins TRBV19 to TRBJ2-3, with TRBD1 matching 11 bases. Germline CDR1 and CDR2: LNHDA and SQIVND (reference sequence). Germline trimming cut 5 bases from V and 6 bases from J; bases unmatched to any gene: 4. The CDR3 runs 14 residues. CDR3 nucleotide sequence: TGTGCCAGTAGTTGGACAGGGGGCCCGGATACGCAGTATTTT. This sequence encodes CASSWTGGPDTQYF.

On this clonotype itself: The conserved final phenylalanine or tryptophan is absent from the CDR3, which likely points to a read error. Because the CDR3's place on the DNA is in doubt, the DNA is left out and the CDR3 is given as listed by TCRdb. The chain couples TRBV7-9 to TRBJ2-3; the DNA was not used to check the table's D call, TRBD1. Germline V lookup: CDR1 SEHNR, CDR2 FQNEAQ (reference sequence). The CDR3 extends over 10 residues, inclusive of both ends. This CDR3 is CASSLSGGML.